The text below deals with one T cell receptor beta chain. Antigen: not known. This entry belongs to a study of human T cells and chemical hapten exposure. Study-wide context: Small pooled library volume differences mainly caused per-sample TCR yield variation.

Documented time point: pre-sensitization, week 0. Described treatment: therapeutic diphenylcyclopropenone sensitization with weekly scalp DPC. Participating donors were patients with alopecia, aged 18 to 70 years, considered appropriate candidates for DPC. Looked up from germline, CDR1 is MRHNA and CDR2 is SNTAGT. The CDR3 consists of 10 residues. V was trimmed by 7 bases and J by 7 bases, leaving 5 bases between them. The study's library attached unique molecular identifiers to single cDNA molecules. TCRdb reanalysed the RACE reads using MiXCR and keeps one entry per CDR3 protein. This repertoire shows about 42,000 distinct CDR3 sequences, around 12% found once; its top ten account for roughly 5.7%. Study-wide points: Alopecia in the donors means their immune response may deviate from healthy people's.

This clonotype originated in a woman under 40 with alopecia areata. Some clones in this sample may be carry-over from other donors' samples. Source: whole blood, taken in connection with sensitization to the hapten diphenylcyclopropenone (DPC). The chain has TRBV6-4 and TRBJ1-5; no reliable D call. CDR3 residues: CASIPQPQHF. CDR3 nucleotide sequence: TGTGCCAGCATCCCGCAGCCCCAGCATTTT.